This passage covers 27 T cell receptor beta chains from one sample sequenced in a study of T-cell memory formation after mild COVID-19. TCRdb redid the calling of the 5' RACE reads with MiXCR, one entry per CDR3 protein. The data hold around 500,000 distinct CDR3 sequences, with around a sixth observed a single time. Sequences were obtained from PBMCs or a T cell subset sorted from them (not recorded which). The receptor source for this set is an adult woman who had mild COVID-19 (a few samples of this study predate the infection). Cell type and time point are not known.

The chain employs TRBV6-6 and TRBJ2-1, with D perhaps TRBD2 (6 bases). The CDR3 consists of 15 residues. Per the germline V gene, CDR1 is MNHNY and CDR2 is SVGAGI (reference sequence). The V gene lost 2 bases and the J gene lost 12 bases, with 20 bases spanning the gap. The CDR3 nucleotides are TGTGCCAGCAGTTACGGAAGACTAGACCGGGTGGGGCAGTTCTTC. Translating it yields CASSYGRLDRVGQFF.

This clonotype was detected a few times. J is TRBJ2-1 and V is TRBV5-6; TRBD2 agrees at 14 bases. V was clipped by 6 bases and J by 0 bases; unmatched bases: 11. This CDR3 region has 19 residues. Germline values: CDR1 SGHDT, CDR2 YYEEEE. In DNA, the CDR3 is TGTGCCAGCACCCGGACTAGCGGGGGGTCCTTGAGCTCCTACAATGAGCAGTTCTTC. Protein sequence: CASTRTSGGSLSSYNEQFF.

This clonotype appeared a few times. This chain connects TRBV5-1 to TRBJ1-1; 7 bases are shared with TRBD1. Trimming removed 2 bases from V and 0 bases from J; junction bases left unmatched: 7. Germline-derived CDR1 and CDR2 are SGHRS and YFSETQ. The CDR3 has 16 residues. The chain's CDR3 is CASSLRGHSMNTEAFF. CDR3 bases: TGCGCCAGCAGCTTAAGGGGGCACAGCATGAACACTGAAGCTTTCTTT.

This clonotype was seen a few times. J is TRBJ2-1 and V is TRBV9, with D possibly matching TRBD2 (5 bases). The germline V and J ends were trimmed by 1 base and 1 base, with 15 bases remaining between them. CDR1 is SGDLS and CDR2 is YYNGEE in the germline V gene. The CDR3 totals 17 residues. The CDR3 region is CASSVNPGADSYNEQFF. In DNA form, the CDR3 reads TGTGCCAGCAGCGTAAATCCTGGAGCGGATTCCTACAATGAGCAGTTCTTC.

The chain joins TRBV5-6 to TRBJ2-5; TRBD1 matches 9 bases. V dropped 4 bases and J dropped 5; count of bases not matched to a gene: 9. Germline V gene data show CDR1 as SGHDT and CDR2 as YYEEEE. CDR3 length: 15 amino acids. CDR3 in DNA: TGTGCCAGCAGCCTCGGACAGGGGACAGGGGAGACCCAGTACTTC. It yields the protein CASSLGQGTGETQYF.

The genes are TRBV6-2 or TRBV6-3 and TRBJ2-1; TRBD2 might be the D (5 bases). Looked up from germline, CDR1 is MNHEY and CDR2 is SVGEGT. CDR3 length equals 16 residues. Trimming took 5 bases from V and 2 from J, leaving 16 bases between them. The CDR3 sequence: CASSPRWTGPYNEQFF. In DNA, the CDR3 is TGTGCCAGCAGTCCGCGCTGGACTGGACCCTACAATGAGCAGTTCTTC.

This clonotype was detected ten times or more. The V and J genes are TRBV5-1 and TRBJ2-1, with D tentatively TRBD2 (5 bases). Deletions cut 0 bases from V and 0 bases from J, with 7 bases between. The CDR3 loop spans 15 amino acids. The germline V gene encodes CDR1 SGHRS and CDR2 YFSETQ. CDR3 in DNA: TGCGCCAGCAGCTTGGAAGCGGTCTCCTACAATGAGCAGTTCTTC. It codes for CASSLEAVSYNEQFF. Variable domain in full (rest from reference TRBV5-1 and TRBJ2-1): KAGVTQTPRYLIKTRGQQVTLSCSPISGHRSVSWYQQTPGQGLQFLFEYFSETQRNKGNFPGRFSGRQFSNSRSEMNVSTLELGDSALYLCASSLEAVSYNEQFFGPGTRLTVL.

This clonotype was detected only a few times. V gene TRBV20-1 combines with J gene TRBJ1-1; D perhaps matches TRBD1 (5 bases). V shed 0 bases and J shed 0 bases, with 8 bases lying between them. The length of the CDR3 is 14 residues. Germline assignment: CDR1 DFQATT and CDR2 SNEGSKA (reference sequence). CDR3 nucleotide sequence: TGCAGTGCTAGAGAGGGGGGGGTGAACACTGAAGCTTTCTTT. Protein: CSAREGGVNTEAFF.

This sequence joins TRBV7-2 and TRBJ2-3, with 11 bases matching TRBD2. V trimming: 1 base; J trimming: 1 base; junction bases outside the gene matches: 4. The germline V gene encodes CDR1 SGHTA and CDR2 FQGNSA. This CDR3 is 17 amino acids long. The CDR3 loop reads CASSLGRLAGRTDTQYF. The CDR3, as DNA: TGTGCCAGCAGCTTAGGGCGACTAGCGGGGCGCACAGATACGCAGTATTTT.

The chain couples TRBV3-1 to TRBJ2-1; tentative D call: TRBD2 (5 bases). Trimming pared 1 base from V and 0 bases from J, leaving 13 bases between. Per the germline V gene, CDR1 is LGHDT and CDR2 is YNNKEL (reference sequence). The CDR3 covers 17 residues. CDR3 sequence: CASSQAGSSSSYNEQFF. The CDR3 DNA follows: TGTGCCAGCAGCCAAGCGGGGTCCTCCAGCTCCTACAATGAGCAGTTCTTC.

The chain recombines TRBV30 with TRBJ1-1; D might be TRBD1 (5 bases). CDR3 length: 12 residues. The germline V gene encodes CDR1 GTSNPN and CDR2 SVGIG (reference sequence). The CDR3, as DNA: TGTGCGGGGAAGGGGCAGAAGACTGAAGCTTTCTTT. Its protein is CAGKGQKTEAFF.

The sample holds a few counts of this clonotype. This chain joins TRBV7-8 and TRBJ2-5, with 9 bases matching TRBD2. The junction had 10 bases not matched to a gene; V was cut back by 2 bases and J by 6 bases. Germline lookup yields CDR1 SGHVS and CDR2 FQNEAQ. The CDR3 covers 16 residues. CDR3 loop: CASSLPSGLATKTQYF. CDR3 nucleotide sequence: TGTGCCAGCAGCTTACCCTCGGGACTAGCTACAAAGACCCAGTACTTC.

This clonotype was counted at least ten times. This chain joins TRBV4-1 and TRBJ1-2; 8 bases map to TRBD1. Germline V lookup: CDR1 MGHRA, CDR2 YSYEKL. CDR3 length: 17 residues. V dropped 0 bases and J dropped 2; count of bases not matched to a gene: 8. This chain's CDR3 is CASSQDGTGRGNYGYTF. CDR3 nucleotides: TGCGCCAGCAGCCAAGATGGGACAGGAAGGGGGAACTATGGCTACACCTTC.

This clonotype was counted between two and nine times. The chain has TRBV27 and TRBJ2-5, with 10 bases aligning to TRBD2. The CDR3 is made up of 14 amino acids. CDR1 is MNHEY, CDR2 SMNVEV, per germline (reference sequence). Trimming took 8 bases from V and 4 from J; bases not matched to a gene: 7. The CDR3 here is CASGLAALGETQYF. CDR3 nucleotide sequence: TGTGCCAGCGGACTAGCGGCCCTCGGAGAGACCCAGTACTTC.

The chain joins TRBV2 to TRBJ2-2; tentatively, D is TRBD1 or TRBD2 (7 bases each). CDR1 is SNHLY and CDR2 is FYNNEI in the germline V gene. This CDR3 has 14 amino acids. V was trimmed by 10 bases and J by 5 bases, leaving 17 bases between them. The CDR3 region has the DNA TGTGCCATTACAGGGGCGCGGGGGACCGGGGAGCTGTTTTTT. This sequence encodes CAITGARGTGELFF.

This clonotype has more than one count but fewer than ten. The chain links TRBV20-1 to TRBJ1-1; no definite D call. Germline V CDR1 and CDR2: DFQATT, SNEGSKA (reference sequence). V was cut by 1 base and J by 0 bases, with 9 bases left in between. This CDR3 has 14 residues. The CDR3 bases are TGCAGTGCTAGAGTACCAGGATTGAACACTGAAGCTTTCTTT. Its translation: CSARVPGLNTEAFF.

The gene calls are TRBV14 and TRBJ2-4; no firm D call. The CDR3 is 14 residues long. V lost 0 bases, J lost 3 bases, and 6 bases lay in between. CDR1 is SGHDN and CDR2 is FVKESK in the germline V gene. In DNA form, the CDR3 reads TGTGCCAGCAGCCAAGAGAGGCTCAAAAACATTCAGTACTTC. As protein: CASSQERLKNIQYF.

This clonotype was seen a few times. The V gene is TRBV7-9, the J gene TRBJ2-5; weak D call: TRBD2 (5 bases). Trimming pared 5 bases from V and 7 bases from J, leaving 14 bases between. Germline CDR1 reads SEHNR; CDR2 reads FQNEAQ (reference sequence). There are 13 residues in the CDR3. The CDR3 nucleotides read TGTGCCAGCAGCCAATACGGACGGGGGACCCAGTACTTC. This translates into CASSQYGRGTQYF.

This rearrangement joins TRBV19 to TRBJ1-2; 8 nucleotides align to TRBD1. CDR1 LNHDA and CDR2 SQIVND come from the germline V gene (reference sequence). J was trimmed by 0 bases and V by 6 bases; bases with no gene match: 6. The CDR3 runs to 15 residues. CDR3 sequence (DNA): TGTGCCAGTAGGGGACAGGCCGCCGCTAACTATGGCTACACCTTC. It yields the protein CASRGQAAANYGYTF.

This clonotype was seen a few times. J is TRBJ2-2 and V is TRBV19; TRBD1 might be the D (6 bases). Trimming took off 5 bases at V and 6 bases at J, with 16 bases between the two ends. The CDR3 runs to 15 residues. The V gene's germline CDR1 is LNHDA and CDR2 SQIVND (reference sequence). The CDR3 nucleotides read TGTGCCAGTAGTTGGGGGCAACAGTGGGCCGGGGAGCTGTTTTTT. Amino acids: CASSWGQQWAGELFF.

Ten or more counts support this clonotype. The chain has TRBV24-1 and TRBJ2-2, with 11 bases identical to TRBD2. This CDR3 contains 17 residues. CDR1 and CDR2 (germline): KGHDR, SFDVKD. Losses at the gene ends were 4 bases for V and 0 bases for J; bases not matched to a gene: 3. CDR3: CATSELSGGANTGELFF. The CDR3 DNA sequence: TGTGCCACCAGTGAGCTTAGCGGGGGGGCGAACACCGGGGAGCTGTTTTTT.

This clonotype showed up just a few times. The chain uses TRBV12-3 or TRBV12-4 and TRBJ1-5, with D possibly matching TRBD1 (5 bases). Trimming stripped 8 bases from V and 3 bases from J, with 11 bases between. The CDR3 length is 13 residues. The CDR3 DNA follows: TGTGCCAGCCAGGGAGTGAACAATCAGCCCCAGCATTTT. Protein product: CASQGVNNQPQHF.

The rearrangement joins TRBV3-1 to TRBJ2-7; 8 bases map to TRBD1. V lost 0 bases and J lost 1; bases outside the gene matches: 5. This CDR3 region has 16 residues. Per germline, CDR1 LGHDT and CDR2 YNNKEL (reference sequence). Written as DNA, the CDR3 is TGTGCCAGCAGCCAAGACTGGAGACAGGGGTCCTACGAGCAGTACTTC. It is translated as CASSQDWRQGSYEQYF.

The chain joins TRBV12-3 or TRBV12-4 to TRBJ1-2, with TRBD1 identical over 9 bases. The CDR3 totals 13 residues. After removal of 5 bases from V and 7 bases from J, the junction contained 5 bases not matched to a gene. The CDR3 loop reads CASSTTGGPGYTF. As DNA, the CDR3 is TGTGCCAGCAGTACTACAGGGGGCCCTGGCTACACCTTC.

This clonotype was seen many times. The genes are TRBV29-1 and TRBJ1-4; unclear D gene. CDR3 length: 12 residues. Germline-derived CDR1 and CDR2 are SQVTM and ANQGSEA. V dropped 0 bases and J dropped 8 bases, with 7 bases sitting between them. The CDR3 bases are TGCAGCGTTGAAGAGGTGGGAGAAAAACTGTTTTTT. It translates to CSVEEVGEKLFF.

This clonotype showed up many times. This rearrangement joins TRBV12-5 to TRBJ1-1; D is perhaps TRBD1 (5 bases). The germline V gene has CDR1 LGHNT and CDR2 FRNRAP. V shed 6 bases and J shed 5 bases, with 16 bases lying between them. This CDR3 contains 14 residues. The CDR3: CASGRGVGKTEAFF. CDR3 DNA sequence: TGTGCTAGTGGCCGAGGGGTCGGAAAGACTGAAGCTTTCTTT.

The rearrangement links TRBV24-1 to TRBJ2-3; D unresolved. Germline assignment: CDR1 KGHDR and CDR2 SFDVKD. This CDR3 has 12 residues. V lost 10 bases, J lost 3 bases, and 10 bases lay in between. The CDR3 DNA reads TGTGCCACGGGTGGAGTAACAGATACGCAGTATTTT. It codes for CATGGVTDTQYF.